These 18 T cell receptor beta chains originate from one sample sequenced in a study of blood T cell repertoires in COVID-19. Generated by immunoSEQ multiplex PCR, the TCRdb table keeps only in-frame clones and is missing some. The sample gives a few hundred thousand clones, approximately 91% of which show up once; 9.5% to 15% is in the top ten. Sequencing was performed on peripheral blood. Receptors were obtained from a woman aged 55 to 70 with acute or convalescent COVID-19.

The chain combines TRBV7-6 with TRBJ2-2, with D possibly matching TRBD1 (5 bases). CDR1 is SGHVS, CDR2 FNYEAQ, per germline. The V end was cut by 2 bases, the J end by 4 bases, with 14 bases between. The CDR3 has 16 amino acids. The CDR3 nucleotides read TGTGCCAGCAGCTTACTATTTCGACAGCCCACCGGGGAGCTGTTTTTT. This codes for CASSLLFRQPTGELFF. Using reference TRBV7-6 and TRBJ2-2 for the parts outside the CDR3, the full variable domain is GAGVSQSPRYKVTKRGQDVALRCDPISGHVSLYWYRQALGQGPEFLTYFNYEAQQDKSGLPNDRFSAERPEGSISTLTIQRTEQRDSAMYRCASSLLFRQPTGELFFGEGSRLTVL.

The chain links TRBV5-5 to TRBJ1-3; a weak D match, TRBD1 (5 bases). The germline gives CDR1 SGHKS, CDR2 YYEKEE (reference sequence). CDR3 length equals 18 residues. V was trimmed by 4 bases and J by 2 bases, leaving 22 bases between them. The CDR3: CASSALGQGHSPGNTIYF. CDR3 nucleotides: TGTGCCAGCAGCGCCCTTGGGCAGGGCCATAGCCCTGGAAACACCATATATTTT.

This chain joins TRBV19 and TRBJ2-1; maybe TRBD2 (5 bases). There are 17 residues in the CDR3. Trimming left V 7 bases short and J 0 bases short, with 19 bases between. CDR1 and CDR2 (germline): LNHDA, SQIVND (reference sequence). CDR3 in amino acids: CASTDPWRASSYNEQFF. CDR3 nucleotides: TGTGCCAGTACCGATCCCTGGCGGGCGAGCTCCTACAATGAGCAGTTCTTC.

J is TRBJ1-5 and V is TRBV7-3; 10 bases line up with TRBD1. V dropped 5 bases and J dropped 3; count of bases not matched to a gene: 16. From germline, CDR1 is SGHTA and CDR2 FQGTGA. CDR3 length: 19 amino acids. CDR3 sequence: CASSHIIPETGGDNQPQHF. CDR3 nucleotides: TGTGCCAGCAGCCACATAATCCCTGAGACAGGGGGCGACAATCAGCCCCAGCATTTT.

This chain connects TRBV15 to TRBJ1-3; D may be TRBD1 (5 bases). Germline V gives CDR1 LNHNV, CDR2 YYDKDF (reference sequence). CDR3 length: 16 amino acids. Trimming pared 1 base from V and 0 bases from J, leaving 10 bases between. The CDR3 DNA sequence: TGTGCCACCAGCAGAGTAGGGGCCTCCTCTGGAAACACCATATATTTT. It codes for CATSRVGASSGNTIYF.

The gene calls are TRBV6-5 and TRBJ2-5; 10 bases fit TRBD1. CDR1 and CDR2 from the germline V gene are MNHEY and SVGAGI. The CDR3 is 15 amino acids. Losses at the gene ends were 6 bases for V and 4 bases for J; bases not matched to a gene: 8. The CDR3 DNA follows: TGTGCCAGCAGCCCGCGACAGGGGGCAGGAGAGACCCAGTACTTC. This translates into CASSPRQGAGETQYF.

This chain connects TRBV3-1 (or the pseudogene TRBV3-2) to TRBJ1-6; D ambiguous. This CDR3 comprises 15 residues. Between the trimmed V and J ends, which lost 0 bases and 7 bases, there was a span of 10 bases. Germline CDR1 LGHDT, CDR2 YNNKEL (reference sequence). In DNA, the CDR3 is TGTGCCAGCAGCCAAGAGGCAGCGGACAATTCACCCCTCCACTTT. Protein sequence: CASSQEAADNSPLHF.

This rearrangement joins TRBV25-1 to TRBJ2-1, with 11 positions matching TRBD1. Germline loops: CDR1 MGHDK, CDR2 SYGVNS. Trimming removed 3 bases from V and 4 bases from J; junction bases left unmatched: 5. The CDR3 runs 16 residues. For the CDR3, the DNA is TGTGCCAGCAGTGACTTAAGGGACAGGGGGTACAATGAGCAGTTCTTC. It translates to CASSDLRDRGYNEQFF. The variable domain in full, with the rest retrieved from reference TRBV25-1 and TRBJ2-1, is EADIYQTPRYLVIGTGKKITLECSQTMGHDKMYWYQQDPGMELHLIHYSYGVNSTEKGDLSSESTVSRIRTEHFPLTLESARPSHTSQYLCASSDLRDRGYNEQFFGPGTRLTVL.

This sequence joins TRBV2 and TRBJ2-7; tentatively, D is TRBD2 (6 bases). Germline values: CDR1 SNHLY, CDR2 FYNNEI. This CDR3 contains 11 residues. With 6 bases removed from V and 3 bases from J, the gap between germline ends came to 6 bases. The CDR3 sequence: CASREGYEQYF. The CDR3 nucleotides read TGTGCCAGCAGGGAGGGCTACGAGCAGTACTTC.

CDR3 residues: CASRLADRGAYGYTF. DNA of the CDR3: TGTGCCAGCAGGTTAGCTGACAGGGGGGCCTATGGCTACACCTTC. The genes are TRBV28 and TRBJ1-2; 9 nucleotides agree with TRBD1. Germline-derived CDR1 and CDR2 are MDHEN and SYDVKM. Trimming cost V 6 bases and J 4 bases; bases outside gene matches: 9. The CDR3 length is 15 residues.

The chain employs TRBV2 and TRBJ1-2; D call uncertain. CDR3 length equals 12 residues. Germline V gene sequence: CDR1 SNHLY, CDR2 FYNNEI. Trimming cost V 7 bases and J 6 bases, with 12 bases left between them. CDR3 region: CASTRLPHGYTF. CDR3 in DNA: TGTGCCAGCACGAGACTCCCCCATGGCTACACCTTC.

The chain couples TRBV18 to TRBJ2-1; perhaps TRBD2 as D (6 bases). This CDR3 has 14 residues. Germline V gene lookup returns CDR1 KGHSH and CDR2 LQKENI. The V gene lost 3 bases and the J gene lost 4 bases, with 10 bases spanning the gap. For the CDR3, the DNA is TGTGCCAGCTCACCCCCTGGGGGGTACAATGAGCAGTTCTTC. Translating it yields CASSPPGGYNEQFF.

The chain recombines TRBV13 with TRBJ2-2; 9 bases are shared with TRBD1. This CDR3 comprises 20 residues. Germline V gene sequence: CDR1 PRHDT, CDR2 FYEKMQ (reference sequence). The V gene end was trimmed by 5 bases and the J gene end by 0 bases; junction bases not matched to a gene: 16. The DNA of the CDR3 is TGTGCCAGCAGCGTAATTCCGGGACAGGGAGCTGTCCCGAACACCGGGGAGCTGTTTTTT. Residues: CASSVIPGQGAVPNTGELFF.

The chain combines TRBV7-9 with TRBJ1-6, with a possible D match to TRBD1 (6 bases). V gave up 6 bases and J gave up 14 bases, with 17 bases separating them. The CDR3 length is 13 residues. In germline, CDR1 is SEHNR, CDR2 FQNEAQ (reference sequence). DNA of the CDR3: TGTGCCAGCAGATCCCGGGACACCTTCGCCCTCCACTTT. Protein: CASRSRDTFALHF. The variable domain in full, completed from reference TRBV7-9 and TRBJ1-6, reads DTGVSQNPRHKITKRGQNVTFRCDPISEHNRLYWYRQTLGQGPEFLTYFQNEAQLEKSRLLSDRFSAERPKGSFSTLEIQRTEQGDSAMYLCASRSRDTFALHFGNGTRLTVT.

The chain joins TRBV7-3 to TRBJ2-1; a weak D match, TRBD2 (5 bases). CDR3 length equals 17 residues. Germline CDR1 reads SGHTA; CDR2 reads FQGTGA. V was cut by 5 bases and J by 3 bases, with 20 bases left in between. CDR3 coding DNA: TGTGCCAGCAGCCCGGGAACGGGTGATTACGACTACAATGAGCAGTTCTTC. Its protein is CASSPGTGDYDYNEQFF.

V usage is TRBV28 and J usage is TRBJ2-7, with D possibly TRBD2 on 5 matching bases. V was pared by 6 bases and J by 3 bases, with 15 bases between. Per germline, CDR1 MDHEN and CDR2 SYDVKM. CDR3 length equals 14 residues. CDR3 sequence: CASSPPEGGYEQYF. CDR3 in DNA: TGTGCCAGCAGCCCCCCGGAAGGAGGCTACGAGCAGTACTTC. The variable domain in full, with the rest retrieved from reference TRBV28 and TRBJ2-7, is DVKVTQSSRYLVKRTGEKVFLECVQDMDHENMFWYRQDPGLGLRLIYFSYDVKMKEKGDIPEGYSVSREKKERFSLILESASTNQTSMYLCASSPPEGGYEQYFGPGTRLTVT.

This clone was seen once. V and J are TRBV14 and TRBJ1-2; 8 bases fit TRBD1. Trimming cost V 6 bases and J 4 bases; bases outside gene matches: 7. Germline V gives CDR1 SGHDN, CDR2 FVKESK. This CDR3 is 14 amino acids long. The CDR3 sequence is CASSPRGLGYGYTF. The CDR3 region has the DNA TGTGCCAGCAGTCCCAGGGGGCTTGGCTATGGCTACACCTTC.

V is TRBV7-2 and J is TRBJ2-7, with D possibly being TRBD1 (5 bases). This CDR3 contains 14 residues. Looked up from germline, CDR1 is SGHTA and CDR2 is FQGNSA. V lost 5 bases and J lost 6, with 17 bases in between. The CDR3 bases are TGTGCCAGCAGCCCAATGGTAAGCCAGGGCGAGCAGTACTTC. Residues: CASSPMVSQGEQYF.